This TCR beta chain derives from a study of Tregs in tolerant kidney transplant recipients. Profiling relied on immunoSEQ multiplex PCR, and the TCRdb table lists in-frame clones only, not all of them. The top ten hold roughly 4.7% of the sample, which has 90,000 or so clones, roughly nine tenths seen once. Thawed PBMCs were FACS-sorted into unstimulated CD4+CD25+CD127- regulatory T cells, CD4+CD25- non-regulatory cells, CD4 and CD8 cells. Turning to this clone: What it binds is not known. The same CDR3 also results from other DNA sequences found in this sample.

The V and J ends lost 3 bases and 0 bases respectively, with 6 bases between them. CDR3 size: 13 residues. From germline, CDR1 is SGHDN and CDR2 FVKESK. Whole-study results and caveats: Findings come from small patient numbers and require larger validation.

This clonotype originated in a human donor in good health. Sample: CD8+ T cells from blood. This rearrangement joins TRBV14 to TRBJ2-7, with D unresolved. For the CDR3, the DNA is TGTGCCAGCAGCCAGGGAAGCTCCTACGAGCAGTACTTC. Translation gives CASSQGSSYEQYF.